Each of the 20 T cell receptor beta chains below was sequenced from the same sample in a study of blood T cell repertoires in COVID-19 (dated by TCRdb to about 2020). The library was obtained by the immunoSEQ multiplex PCR assay. TCRdb carries this immuneACCESS record with in-frame sequences only. Its versions omit some clonotypes, under half of them owing to an unresolved V gene in the studies checked, with the rest unexplained. The sample table shows 100,000 to 120,000 clones, and 81% are seen once. Roughly 37% of the sample lies in the top ten. The sequenced sample consisted of peripheral blood. The receptors derive from a man older than 75 with acute or convalescent COVID-19.

The chain links TRBV10-3 to TRBJ2-7, with TRBD1 matching over 8 bases. V was clipped by 3 bases and J by 4 bases; unmatched bases: 29. Germline V CDR1 and CDR2: ENHRY, SYGVKD. This CDR3 contains 22 residues. This chain's CDR3 is CAISEPVDRAASPTIDIYEQYF. In DNA, the CDR3 is TGTGCCATCAGTGAACCTGTGGACAGGGCCGCATCTCCTACGATCGATATTTACGAGCAGTACTTC.

The chain combines TRBV5-1 with TRBJ2-3; D is undetermined. The CDR3 is 12 amino acids. Per the germline V gene, CDR1 is SGHRS and CDR2 is YFSETQ. V lost 0 bases and J 6 bases, leaving 5 bases between the germline ends. The CDR3 sequence is CASSLARDTQYF. The DNA of the CDR3 is TGCGCCAGCAGCTTGGCCCGGGATACGCAGTATTTT.

This clone was picked up one time. The chain joins TRBV5-4 to TRBJ2-7, with TRBD2 matching 12 bases. This CDR3 contains 17 residues. Germline-derived CDR1 and CDR2 are SGHNT and YYREEE (reference sequence). The V and J ends lost 5 bases and 3 bases, in that order; junction bases with no gene match: 12. CDR3 amino acids: CASSLTSGRPLLYEQYF. The CDR3 coding sequence is TGTGCCAGCAGTCTTACTAGCGGGAGGCCCCTTCTCTACGAGCAGTACTTC.

This clone was seen a single time. The V and J genes are TRBV2 and TRBJ2-4; 10 bases align to TRBD1. V lost 5 bases and J lost 5; bases outside the gene matches: 6. Germline CDR1 SNHLY, CDR2 FYNNEI. This CDR3 comprises 15 residues. CDR3 in amino acids: CASSRDRGFQNIQYF. Written as DNA, the CDR3 is TGTGCCAGCAGTCGGGACAGGGGTTTCCAAAACATTCAGTACTTC.

The CDR3 coding sequence is TGTGCCAGCAGCTTGGGGGGGAGGGGGGCGGACACTGAAGCTTTCTTT. Its protein is CASSLGGRGADTEAFF. The V gene is TRBV5-4, the J gene TRBJ1-1; maybe TRBD1 (6 bases). Trimming pared 0 bases from V and 3 bases from J, leaving 15 bases between. Germline values: CDR1 SGHNT, CDR2 YYREEE (reference sequence). CDR3 length: 16 amino acids.

The chain uses TRBV19 and TRBJ1-6; no reliable D call. Looked up from germline, CDR1 is LNHDA and CDR2 is SQIVND (reference sequence). The CDR3 totals 11 residues. Trimming pared 5 bases from V and 12 bases from J, leaving 8 bases between. The CDR3 nucleotides are TGTGCCAGTAGTCAATCGGGACCCCTCCACTTT. Translation gives CASSQSGPLHF.

The chain recombines TRBV20-1 with TRBJ1-2; 10 bases match TRBD1. The germline gives CDR1 DFQATT, CDR2 SNEGSKA (reference sequence). The CDR3 extends over 11 amino acids. CDR3 DNA: TGCTCGGGACAGGGGTACTATGGCTACACCTTC. It encodes CSGQGYYGYTF.

This rearrangement joins TRBV11-2 to TRBJ1-1, with D unresolved. The V gene's germline CDR1 is SGHAT and CDR2 FQNNGV. The CDR3 consists of 14 residues. V lost 3 bases and J 3 bases, leaving 11 bases between the germline ends. In DNA form, the CDR3 reads TGTGCCAGCAGCTTCGACAATGGTGACACTGAAGCTTTCTTT. Translated: CASSFDNGDTEAFF.

Only a few counts were recorded for this clone. This chain's CDR3 is CSFHKGTEAFF. The CDR3 DNA is TGCAGCTTTCACAAGGGGACTGAAGCTTTCTTT. This sequence joins TRBV29-1 and TRBJ1-1; D may be TRBD1 (5 bases). Trimming left V 8 bases short and J 5 bases short, with 12 bases between. Germline V gene data show CDR1 as SQVTM and CDR2 as ANQGSEA. The CDR3 has 11 amino acids.

The genes are TRBV5-1 and TRBJ1-2; 11 nucleotides match TRBD1. With 3 bases clipped from V and 8 bases from J, the junction kept 6 bases outside the gene matches. The germline CDR1 and CDR2 sequences are SGHRS and YFSETQ. CDR3 length: 14 residues. CDR3 coding DNA: TGCGCCAGCAGCTCGGACAGGGGGCTCATAGGCTACACCTTC. As protein: CASSSDRGLIGYTF. The entire variable domain, with the rest obtained from reference TRBV5-1 and TRBJ1-2, is as follows: KAGVTQTPRYLIKTRGQQVTLSCSPISGHRSVSWYQQTPGQGLQFLFEYFSETQRNKGNFPGRFSGRQFSNSRSEMNVSTLELGDSALYLCASSSDRGLIGYTFGSGTRLTVV.

The rearrangement joins TRBV3-1 (or the pseudogene TRBV3-2) to TRBJ2-1, with 14 nucleotides matching TRBD2. Germline loops: CDR1 LGHDT, CDR2 YNNKEL (reference sequence). V shed 4 bases and J 10 bases; nucleotides not matched to a gene: 6. The CDR3 loop spans 15 amino acids. The CDR3 nucleotides read TGTGCCAGCAGCCCGAAGGGACTAGCGGGAGAGGAGCAGTTCTTC. Translation gives CASSPKGLAGEEQFF.

The gene calls are TRBV28 and TRBJ1-5; D uncertain. V gave up 7 bases and J gave up 4 bases, with 17 bases separating them. CDR3 length equals 15 residues. Per germline, CDR1 MDHEN and CDR2 SYDVKM. The CDR3 here is CASIAASFGNQPQHF. As DNA, the CDR3 is TGTGCCAGCATAGCGGCCAGCTTTGGTAATCAGCCCCAGCATTTT.

The V and J genes are TRBV4-1 and TRBJ2-3, with 7 nucleotides matching TRBD2. Germline values: CDR1 MGHRA, CDR2 YSYEKL. V gave up 4 bases and J gave up 5 bases; unmatched junction bases: 27. The CDR3 is 21 amino acids. CDR3 in DNA: TGCGCCAGCAGCCTGCCGACTAGCACGGGGTGGGTCGGTTCTTTTCGAGATACGCAGTATTTT. Amino acids: CASSLPTSTGWVGSFRDTQYF.

The CDR3 here is CSASGTVDNYGYTF. CDR3 DNA sequence: TGCAGTGCTAGTGGGACAGTCGATAACTATGGCTACACCTTC. The chain carries TRBV20-1 and TRBJ1-2, with 7 bases lining up with TRBD1. Looked up from germline, CDR1 is DFQATT and CDR2 is SNEGSKA (reference sequence). The junction had 5 bases not matched to a gene; V was cut back by 3 bases and J by 1 base. The CDR3 totals 14 residues.

The chain joins TRBV21-1 to TRBJ2-7; the table names TRBD2, a call not compared with the DNA. TRBV21-1 is a pseudogene. This CDR3 spans 18 amino acids. The CDR3 region is CASSKVSESRGFGYEQYF. CDR3 coding DNA: TGTGCCAGCAGCAAAGTCTCGGAGTCTCGGGGTTTCGGCTACGAGCAGTACTTC.

This rearrangement joins TRBV18 to TRBJ2-7; D is ambiguous. V lost 3 bases to trimming and J lost 3 bases, with 15 bases between them. This CDR3 spans 15 amino acids. Germline values: CDR1 KGHSH, CDR2 LQKENI. The CDR3 spells CASSPSQDIFYEQYF. The CDR3 DNA sequence: TGTGCCAGCTCACCGAGTCAGGATATATTCTACGAGCAGTACTTC.

The chain has TRBV6-5 and TRBJ2-1; 8 bases are a match to TRBD1. V trimming: 6 bases; J trimming: 3 bases; junction bases outside the gene matches: 4. Germline values: CDR1 MNHEY, CDR2 SVGAGI. The CDR3 has 14 residues. The CDR3 loop is CASSRGQGYNEQFF. In DNA form, the CDR3 reads TGTGCCAGCAGCCGTGGACAGGGCTACAATGAGCAGTTCTTC.

CDR3 region: CASSNPSGAGGGTGELFF. CDR3 in DNA: TGTGCCAGCAGCAACCCTAGCGGAGCGGGAGGCGGGACCGGGGAGCTGTTTTTT. The J gene is TRBJ2-2, the V gene TRBV27, with 9 bases lining up with TRBD2. Germline V gene lookup returns CDR1 MNHEY and CDR2 SMNVEV (reference sequence). The J segment lost 5 bases and the V segment lost 6 bases, leaving 16 bases of the junction unmatched. This CDR3 has 18 amino acids.

J is TRBJ2-3 and V is TRBV20-1, with D unresolved. CDR1 and CDR2 (germline): DFQATT, SNEGSKA (reference sequence). Trimming left V 3 bases short and J 5 bases short, with 6 bases between. CDR3 length: 11 residues. The CDR3 bases are TGCAGTGCTAGTAATCTAGATACGCAGTATTTT. It translates to CSASNLDTQYF.

This chain connects TRBV5-1 to TRBJ2-5, with 9 bases fitting TRBD2. V dropped 0 bases and J dropped 4; count of bases not matched to a gene: 10. The CDR3 covers 17 residues. The germline V gene has CDR1 SGHRS and CDR2 YFSETQ. CDR3 in DNA: TGCGCCAGCAGCTTGGGGACCTTAGCGGGAGAGTCAGAGACCCAGTACTTC. Its translation is CASSLGTLAGESETQYF.